This T cell receptor beta chain was observed in a study of tumor-infiltrating lymphocytes in primary liver carcinoma. Study-level findings and limits: Overlap between tumor regions exceeded overlap of tumor with adjacent tissue or blood. Tumors had a top-250-clone fraction that was significantly higher than blood (p = 0.039).

A word on this clonotype: Its target is unknown. A read error may account for a junction end that differs from germline.

The study extracted blood RNA from unsorted whole blood and also extracted germline DNA. Patients were chronically HBV-infected and treatment-naive. Blood samples of roughly 4.2 milliliters were drawn preoperatively. Germline assignment: CDR1 DFQATT and CDR2 SNEGSKA (reference sequence). This CDR3 is built from 11 residues. From roughly 0.55 ug of total RNA, TCR beta-specific cDNA was reverse-transcribed using a constant-region primer. Slightly modified ARM-PCR served as the procedure for the TCR beta libraries. These libraries came from three rounds of nested multiplex PCR. Rounds one and two of PCR, each of roughly 10 cycles, were primed with TRBV1-TRBV30 forward primers and a C-beta reverse primer. TCRdb re-called the multiplex PCR reads with MiXCR, one entry per CDR3 protein. This sample carries 300,000 to 400,000 distinct CDR3 sequences, approximately 65% of them seen once, and the ten largest clones take under 8%.

J is TRBJ2-1 and V is TRBV20-1; a weak D match, TRBD2 (6 bases). Sequenced: peripheral blood. The receptor was derived from a man aged 35 to 55 with primary liver carcinoma and hepatitis B virus infection. The CDR3 loop reads CSASVSSVVVF. Written as DNA, the CDR3 is TGCAGTGCTAGTGTTTCTAGCGTCGTGGTCTTC.